This T cell receptor beta chain was found in a study of blood T cells in healthy people across ages. The study, taken as a whole, reports: Among T cells, TCR beta diversity per million cells dropped roughly linearly as age rose. PBMCs were not sorted, which prevented a conclusive comparison of naive versus antigen-experienced cells. Unknown donor CMV status possibly confounded expanded clonotype changes.

This CDR3 has 15 amino acids. Deletions cut 3 bases from V and 8 bases from J, with 18 bases between. Germline CDR1 and CDR2: SGHAT and FQDESV (reference sequence). A second PCR, run for roughly 7 to 12 cycles, used a sample-barcoded 5' primer plus a J-beta primer mix. TCRdb used MiXCR to reprocess the 5' RACE reads, holding one entry per CDR3 protein. The sample has approximately 360,000 distinct CDR3 sequences; over 45% are singletons. Turning to this clonotype: Antigen unknown.

This TCR was sampled from a man aged 55-75 years in good health. The chain couples TRBV11-1 to TRBJ2-3; D is tentatively TRBD1 or TRBD2 (5 bases each). The sample taken for sequencing was blood. The CDR3 reads CASSFGASPGATQYF. The CDR3 DNA is TGTGCCAGCAGCTTCGGGGCATCTCCCGGTGCTACGCAGTATTTT.